Each of the 18 T cell receptor beta chains below was sequenced from the same sample in a study of shared clonotypes between healthy human individuals. Produced via immunoSEQ multiplex PCR; TCRdb's table is partial and in-frame only. The sample has hundreds of thousands of clones, 96% seen once; the top ten hold 0.25% to 0.35%. Sequenced input: memory CD8+ T cells sorted from blood. Subset meaning: CD45RO+ cells pooled with CCR7-negative TemRA cells. Every receptor here comes from a man younger than 40 in good health.

V is TRBV29-1 and J is TRBJ2-4; 8 positions agree with TRBD2. The CDR3 is 12 amino acids. Losses at the gene ends were 5 bases for V and 9 bases for J; bases not matched to a gene: 6. The germline gives CDR1 SQVTM, CDR2 ANQGSEA. CDR3 loop: CSVTGTSFIQYF. The CDR3 DNA reads as TGCAGCGTTACTGGGACTAGTTTCATTCAGTACTTC.

The V gene is TRBV2, the J gene TRBJ1-1, with TRBD1 as a possible D gene (5 bases). The V gene's germline CDR1 is SNHLY and CDR2 FYNNEI. The CDR3 extends over 15 amino acids. V lost 6 bases, J lost 2 bases, and 16 bases lay in between. The CDR3: CASRDHWGINTEAFF. The CDR3 region has the DNA TGTGCCAGCAGAGACCACTGGGGCATCAACACTGAAGCTTTCTTT.

This clone was observed a handful of times. The chain couples TRBV4-1 to TRBJ2-7, with 8 bases lining up with TRBD1. Trimming cost V 2 bases and J 2 bases; bases outside gene matches: 8. Germline values: CDR1 MGHRA, CDR2 YSYEKL. There are 16 residues in the CDR3. The CDR3 DNA reads TGCGCCAGCAGCCAACCCGGGACAGGCTCAACCTACGAGCAGTACTTC. Its translation: CASSQPGTGSTYEQYF.

This chain uses TRBV21-1 with TRBJ2-1; the D call TRBD2 from the table was never checked on the DNA. TRBV21-1 is labeled a pseudogene. This CDR3 contains 18 residues. The CDR3 is CASSKGGSGRRPYNEQFF. The DNA of the CDR3 is TGTGCCAGCAGCAAAGGGGGTAGCGGGAGGCGGCCCTACAATGAGCAGTTCTTC.

The chain links TRBV4-1 to TRBJ2-2, with D perhaps TRBD2 (6 bases). This CDR3 is built from 15 residues. The V gene lost 4 bases and the J gene lost 7 bases, with 16 bases spanning the gap. Germline V gene data show CDR1 as MGHRA and CDR2 as YSYEKL. The CDR3 loop reads CASSPGGGRSGELFF. CDR3 in DNA: TGCGCCAGCAGCCCGGGTGGGGGGAGGAGCGGGGAGCTGTTTTTT.

The rearrangement links TRBV7-2 to TRBJ2-1; possibly TRBD2 for D (6 bases). The CDR3 loop spans 16 amino acids. V lost 3 bases and J lost 5, with 17 bases in between. The germline V gene has CDR1 SGHTA and CDR2 FQGNSA. CDR3 amino acids: CASSFVTSLNHNEQFF. CDR3 bases: TGTGCCAGCAGCTTTGTCACTAGCTTGAACCACAATGAGCAGTTCTTC. The full variable domain, completed using reference TRBV7-2 and TRBJ2-1, is GAGVSQSPSNKVTEKGKDVELRCDPISGHTALYWYRQSLGQGLEFLIYFQGNSAPDKSGLPSDRFSAERTGGSVSTLTIQRTQQEDSAVYLCASSFVTSLNHNEQFFGPGTRLTVL.

The chain recombines TRBV28 with TRBJ2-7, with 8 positions matching TRBD1. The germline V gene encodes CDR1 MDHEN and CDR2 SYDVKM. The CDR3 is 15 residues long. The V gene end was trimmed by 2 bases and the J gene end by 2 bases; junction bases not matched to a gene: 5. Written as DNA, the CDR3 is TGTGCCAGCAGTTTAGCAGGGGGCTTGGCCTACGAGCAGTACTTC. It yields the protein CASSLAGGLAYEQYF.

V is TRBV7-2 and J is TRBJ2-1; the match to TRBD2 covers 7 bases. Germline V gives CDR1 SGHTA, CDR2 FQGNSA. CDR3 size: 15 residues. The trim removed 5 bases at V and 8 bases at J, leaving 12 bases unmatched. CDR3 coding DNA: TGTGCCAGCAGCAATCTAGCCGGGGGAGGGGATGAGCAGTTCTTC. It yields the protein CASSNLAGGGDEQFF.

The rearrangement uses TRBV7-6 and TRBJ2-1, with 12 bases lining up with TRBD1. Germline V gives CDR1 SGHVS, CDR2 FNYEAQ. The CDR3 is 16 residues long. V lost 5 bases to trimming and J lost 11 bases; unmatched junction nucleotides: 13. CDR3 sequence reads: CASSSSAPGTGGQQFF. DNA for the CDR3: TGTGCCAGCAGCAGCAGCGCCCCCGGGACAGGGGGCCAGCAGTTCTTC.

The rearrangement links TRBV19 to TRBJ2-7; TRBD1 might be the D (5 bases). V lost 1 base and J lost 3, with 10 bases in between. There are 14 residues in the CDR3. Per the germline V gene, CDR1 is LNHDA and CDR2 is SQIVND (reference sequence). This chain's CDR3 is CASSIAQGNYEQYF. The CDR3 DNA follows: TGTGCCAGTAGTATAGCTCAGGGAAACTACGAGCAGTACTTC.

V usage is TRBV6-5 and J usage is TRBJ2-7; no clear D. The CDR3 is made up of 15 amino acids. The V gene lost 4 bases and the J gene lost 6 bases, with 19 bases spanning the gap. Per germline, CDR1 MNHEY and CDR2 SVGAGI. CDR3 DNA sequence: TGTGCCAGCAGTTTTTGGGGAAGGAGAAGGGCCGAGCAGTACTTC. Translating it yields CASSFWGRRRAEQYF.

This clone turned up a few times. The chain joins TRBV28 to TRBJ1-5; 8 nucleotides match TRBD1. The ends lost 8 bases at V and 4 bases at J; junction bases unmatched: 4. The CDR3 contains 13 residues. Germline CDR1 MDHEN, CDR2 SYDVKM. The CDR3 region has the DNA TGTGCCAGCCGACAGGGGCGAAATCAGCCCCAGCATTTT. As protein: CASRQGRNQPQHF.

This clone was seen once. The rearrangement links TRBV15 to TRBJ1-5; D uncertain. The V end lost 3 bases, the J end lost 7 bases, and 13 bases lay between the germline ends. Per the germline V gene, CDR1 is LNHNV and CDR2 is YYDKDF (reference sequence). This CDR3 has 14 residues. The CDR3 coding sequence is TGTGCCACCAGCAGTTACAAGACGGGGCAGCCCCAGCATTTT. This encodes CATSSYKTGQPQHF.

The chain joins TRBV5-6 to TRBJ1-5; TRBD1 is a possible D gene (6 bases). Trimming left V 9 bases short and J 7 bases short, with 26 bases between. The CDR3 is 16 amino acids. Germline V gives CDR1 SGHDT, CDR2 YYEEEE. The CDR3 nucleotides read TGTGCCACCCACGGGGGCCGGCATCGATTCGCGCAGCCCCAGCATTTT. It specifies CATHGGRHRFAQPQHF.

The chain joins TRBV28 to TRBJ1-1, with D possibly matching TRBD1 (6 bases). The CDR3 length is 17 residues. V lost 1 base to trimming and J lost 0 bases, with 15 bases between them. The germline CDR1 and CDR2 sequences are MDHEN and SYDVKM. The CDR3 loop is CASSLSLRGALNTEAFF. The CDR3 DNA sequence: TGTGCCAGCAGTTTATCATTGAGGGGGGCCCTGAACACTGAAGCTTTCTTT. Supplemented by reference TRBV28 and TRBJ1-1, the full variable domain reads DVKVTQSSRYLVKRTGEKVFLECVQDMDHENMFWYRQDPGLGLRLIYFSYDVKMKEKGDIPEGYSVSREKKERFSLILESASTNQTSMYLCASSLSLRGALNTEAFFGQGTRLTVV.

The gene calls are TRBV6-9 and TRBJ2-7, with 10 nucleotides matching TRBD1. Germline CDR1 MNHGY, CDR2 SVAAGI. Trimming cost V 7 bases and J 6 bases; bases outside gene matches: 12. CDR3 length: 15 amino acids. The CDR3 bases are TGTGCCAGCATAGAGACCGGGACAGGGGTGGTCGAGCAGTACTTC. Its translation: CASIETGTGVVEQYF.

The chain joins TRBV6-4 to TRBJ2-1; 7 nucleotides align to TRBD2. Germline CDR1 reads MRHNA; CDR2 reads SNTAGT. The CDR3 totals 17 residues. With V trimmed by 3 bases and J by 9 bases, 17 bases remained unmatched. As DNA, the CDR3 is TGTGCCAGCAGTGATCTCCGTGCGGTCTGCGGGAGAAGTGAGCAGTTCTTC. Protein: CASSDLRAVCGRSEQFF.

The genes are TRBV10-3 and TRBJ1-1; D not resolved. Germline V gene lookup returns CDR1 ENHRY and CDR2 SYGVKD. The CDR3 is made up of 11 amino acids. Trimming shortened V by 4 bases and J by 6 bases, and 6 bases separated the two germline ends. CDR3 in DNA: TGTGCCATCAGTGCGGAATCTGAAGCTTTCTTT. This gives the protein CAISAESEAFF.